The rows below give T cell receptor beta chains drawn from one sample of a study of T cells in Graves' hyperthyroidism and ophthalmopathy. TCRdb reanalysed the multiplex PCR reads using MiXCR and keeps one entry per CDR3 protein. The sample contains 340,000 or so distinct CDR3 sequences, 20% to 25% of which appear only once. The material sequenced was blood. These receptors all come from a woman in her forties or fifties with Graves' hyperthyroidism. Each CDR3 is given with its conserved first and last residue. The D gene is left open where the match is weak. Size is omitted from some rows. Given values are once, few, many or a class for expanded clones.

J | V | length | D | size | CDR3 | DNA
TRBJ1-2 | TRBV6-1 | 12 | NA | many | CASSEVGYGYTF | TGTGCCAGCAGTGAAGTCGGCTATGGCTACACCTTC
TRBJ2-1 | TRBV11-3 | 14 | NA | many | CASSQRLAPQGQFF | TGTGCCAGCAGCCAACGACTAGCACCACAGGGGCAGTTCTTC
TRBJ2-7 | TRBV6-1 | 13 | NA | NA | CATPNEQTYEQYF | TGTGCCACTCCCAACGAACAGACCTACGAGCAGTACTTC
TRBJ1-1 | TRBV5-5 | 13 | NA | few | CASSTTGDTEAFF | TGTGCCAGCAGCACAACGGGGGACACTGAAGCTTTCTTT
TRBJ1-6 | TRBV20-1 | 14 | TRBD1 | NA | CSAREGTGNSPLHF | TGCAGTGCTAGGGAAGGGACAGGGAATTCACCCCTCCACTTT
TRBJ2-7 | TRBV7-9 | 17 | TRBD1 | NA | CASSLARPDRVKYEQYF | TGTGCCAGCAGCTTAGCCAGACCGGACAGGGTCAAATACGAGCAGTACTTC
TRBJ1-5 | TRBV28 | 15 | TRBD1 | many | CATRHRGHSNQPQHF | TGTGCCACAAGACACAGGGGGCATAGCAATCAGCCCCAGCATTTT
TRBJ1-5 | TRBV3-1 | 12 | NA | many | CASSQSNSPQHF | TGTGCCAGCAGCCAAAGTAATTCGCCCCAGCATTTT
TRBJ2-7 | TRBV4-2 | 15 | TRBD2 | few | CASSPPFSGSYEQYF | TGTGCCAGCAGCCCTCCGTTCAGCGGGAGTTACGAGCAGTACTTC
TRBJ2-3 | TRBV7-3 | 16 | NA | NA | CASSLSVSGQADTQYF | TGTGCCAGCAGCTTATCCGTTTCGGGTCAGGCAGATACGCAGTATTTT
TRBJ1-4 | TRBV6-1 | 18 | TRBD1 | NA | CASSVDGQGRRTNEKLFF | TGTGCCAGCAGTGTAGATGGACAGGGGCGCCGTACTAATGAAAAACTGTTTTTT
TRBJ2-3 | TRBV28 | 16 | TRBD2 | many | CASSFFGLAGGDTQYF | TGTGCCAGCAGTTTTTTCGGACTAGCGGGAGGAGATACGCAGTATTTT
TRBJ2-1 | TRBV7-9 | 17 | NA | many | CASSPPTGTLSYNEQFF | TGTGCCAGCAGCCCCCCAACCGGGACCCTTTCCTACAATGAGCAGTTCTTC
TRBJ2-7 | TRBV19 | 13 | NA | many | CASSQASGYEQYF | TGTGCCAGTAGTCAAGCCTCAGGGTACGAGCAGTACTTC
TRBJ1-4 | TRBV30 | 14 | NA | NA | CAWSLGATNEKLFF | TGTGCCTGGAGTTTGGGGGCAACTAATGAAAAACTGTTTTTT
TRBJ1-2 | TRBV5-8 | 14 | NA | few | CASSLDSHRSDYTF | TGTGCCAGCAGCTTGGACTCCCATCGGTCCGACTACACCTTC
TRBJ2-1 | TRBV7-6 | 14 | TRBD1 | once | CASSSDRAYNEQFF | TGTGCCAGCAGCTCGGACAGGGCCTACAATGAGCAGTTCTTC
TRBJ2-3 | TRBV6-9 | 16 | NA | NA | CASSYEGSLGTDTQYF | TGTGCCAGCAGTTACGAGGGTAGTTTGGGCACAGATACGCAGTATTTT
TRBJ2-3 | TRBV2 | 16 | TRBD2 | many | CASSAERGGSTDTQYF | TGTGCCAGCAGTGCTGAGCGGGGGGGCAGCACAGATACGCAGTATTTT
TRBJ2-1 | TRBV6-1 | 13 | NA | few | CASSQGRNNEQFF | TGTGCCAGCAGTCAGGGACGAAACAATGAGCAGTTCTTC
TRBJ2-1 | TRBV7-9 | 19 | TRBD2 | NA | CASSLPGGPREYSVNEQFF | TGTGCCAGCAGTTTACCGGGGGGTCCCCGGGAGTATAGTGTCAATGAGCAGTTCTTC
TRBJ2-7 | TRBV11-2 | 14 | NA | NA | CASSPGAIYNEQYF | TGTGCCAGCAGCCCCGGGGCTATCTACAACGAGCAGTACTTC
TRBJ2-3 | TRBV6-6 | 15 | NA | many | CASSYSRTFPDTQYF | TGTGCCAGCAGTTACTCGAGGACGTTCCCAGATACGCAGTATTTT
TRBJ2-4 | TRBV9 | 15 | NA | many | CASSVATGKDQVQYF | TGTGCCAGCAGCGTAGCTACAGGAAAAGACCAGGTTCAGTACTTC
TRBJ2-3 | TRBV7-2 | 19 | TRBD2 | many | CASSSPLGLAGGMTDTQYF | TGTGCCAGCAGCTCCCCCCTAGGGTTAGCGGGGGGGATGACAGATACGCAGTATTTT
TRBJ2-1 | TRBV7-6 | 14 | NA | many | CASSLQGSWDEQFF | TGTGCCAGCAGCTTACAGGGGTCTTGGGATGAGCAGTTCTTC
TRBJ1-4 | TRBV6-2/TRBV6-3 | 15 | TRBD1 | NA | CASSYSGTGYEKLFF | TGTGCCAGCAGTTACTCGGGGACAGGGTATGAAAAACTGTTTTTT
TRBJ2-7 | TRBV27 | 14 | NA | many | CASSHQTGPYEQYF | TGTGCCAGCAGTCACCAGACAGGCCCCTACGAGCAGTACTTC
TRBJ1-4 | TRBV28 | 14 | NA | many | CASSLPSRFEKLFF | TGTGCCAGCAGTTTACCATCAAGATTTGAAAAACTGTTTTTT
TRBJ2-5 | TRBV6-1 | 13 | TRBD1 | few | CASSLGQLRTQYF | TGTGCCAGCAGCCTGGGACAGCTGAGGACCCAGTACTTC
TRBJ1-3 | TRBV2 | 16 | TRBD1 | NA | CASSLARGISGNTIYF | TGTGCCAGCAGTTTAGCCAGGGGGATCTCTGGAAACACCATATATTTT
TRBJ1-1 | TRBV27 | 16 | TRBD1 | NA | CASSLSQGATTTEAFF | TGTGCCAGCAGTTTATCACAGGGGGCCACGACCACTGAAGCTTTCTTT
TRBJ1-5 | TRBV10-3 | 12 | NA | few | CAISEGDQPQHF | TGTGCCATCAGTGAGGGGGATCAGCCCCAGCATTTT
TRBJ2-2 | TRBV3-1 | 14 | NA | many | CASSPTANTGELFF | TGTGCCAGCAGCCCGACGGCGAACACCGGGGAGCTGTTTTTT
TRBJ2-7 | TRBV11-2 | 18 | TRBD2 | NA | CASSLGLGLAGSSYEQYF | TGTGCCAGCAGCTTAGGATTAGGACTAGCGGGAAGCTCCTACGAGCAGTACTTC
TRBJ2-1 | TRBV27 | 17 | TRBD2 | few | CASSLSGYSRGYNEQFF | TGTGCCAGCAGCCTTAGCGGGTACTCCCGCGGCTACAATGAGCAGTTCTTC
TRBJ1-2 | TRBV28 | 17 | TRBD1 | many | CASSRTFDRGQNYGYTF | TGTGCCAGCAGTCGAACCTTTGACAGGGGGCAGAACTATGGCTACACCTTC
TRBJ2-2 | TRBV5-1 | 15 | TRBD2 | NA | CTSSLTSGRAGELFF | TGCACCAGCAGCTTGACTAGCGGGAGGGCCGGGGAGCTGTTTTTT
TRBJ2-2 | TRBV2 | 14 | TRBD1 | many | CASSPRTGEGELFF | TGTGCCAGCAGTCCGAGAACAGGGGAAGGGGAGCTGTTTTTT
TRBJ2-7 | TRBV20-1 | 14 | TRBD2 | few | CSARLAGAQNEQYF | TGCAGTGCTAGACTAGCGGGAGCTCAAAACGAGCAGTACTTC
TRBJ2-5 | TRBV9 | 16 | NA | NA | CASSVRGGNQQETQYF | TGTGCCAGCAGCGTCCGGGGCGGGAACCAACAAGAGACCCAGTACTTC
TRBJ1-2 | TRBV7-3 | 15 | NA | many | CASSLKTGRNYGYTF | TGTGCCAGCAGCTTAAAAACAGGGAGAAACTATGGCTACACCTTC